These 13 T cell receptor beta chains were sequenced from one sample in a study of cytomegalovirus exposure and HLA in healthy donors (dated by TCRdb to between 2016 and 2019). Libraries were made using the immunoSEQ multiplex PCR assay. For the multiplex PCR, a mixture combining 60 forward primers for TCR Vbeta segments and 13 reverse primers for TCR Jbeta segments was used. Here the immuneACCESS table is served through TCRdb, limited to in-frame sequences with V and J called. Missing clones are a known gap in these copies; in checked studies unresolved V genes cover under half, and the rest lacks a known reason. Within this sample are about 180,000 clones, with around 80% of them counted one time only. The ten most abundant clones make up roughly 1.2% of the sample. The sequenced material came from PBMCs. These receptors came from a girl aged 2 to 9 in good health and CMV-seropositive.

V usage is TRBV5-1 and J usage is TRBJ2-7; the match to TRBD2 covers 7 bases. With 10 bases clipped from V and 4 bases from J, the junction kept 14 bases outside the gene matches. The CDR3 is made up of 14 amino acids. Per germline, CDR1 SGHRS and CDR2 YFSETQ. In nucleotides, the CDR3 is TGCGCCTCGCGGGGGTCTGACCGTAGTTACGAGCAGTACTTC. Its protein product is CASRGSDRSYEQYF.

This chain joins TRBV9 and TRBJ1-2, with a tentative D call TRBD1 (5 bases). CDR3 length: 20 residues. The germline V gene has CDR1 SGDLS and CDR2 YYNGEE. The V end was cut by 4 bases, the J end by 2 bases, with 30 bases between. For the CDR3, the DNA is TGTGCCAGCAGCATCCACCATGGGGGGGTCACTCGTGATAACAACTATGGCTACACCTTC. Residues: CASSIHHGGVTRDNNYGYTF.

CDR3 in amino acids: CASSVAGPHTGELFF. DNA for the CDR3: TGTGCCAGCAGCGTAGCTGGGCCTCACACCGGGGAGCTGTTTTTT. The gene calls are TRBV9 and TRBJ2-2; D not resolved. CDR1 SGDLS and CDR2 YYNGEE come from the germline V gene. Trimming shortened V by 0 bases and J by 3 bases, and 9 bases separated the two germline ends. The CDR3 has 15 residues.

The J gene is TRBJ2-7, the V gene TRBV6-5, with a possible D match to TRBD2 (5 bases). Trimming left V 2 bases short and J 0 bases short, with 11 bases between. This CDR3 region has 15 residues. Germline CDR1 MNHEY, CDR2 SVGAGI. Here the CDR3 reads CASSYRRDSSYEQYF. The CDR3 DNA reads as TGTGCCAGCAGTTACCGACGGGATAGCTCCTACGAGCAGTACTTC.

The chain couples TRBV5-1 to TRBJ1-6; TRBD1 aligns across 7 bases. CDR1 and CDR2 (germline): SGHRS, YFSETQ. J lost 5 bases, V lost 7 bases, and 9 bases had no gene match. This CDR3 region has 15 residues. The CDR3 is CASGVRDSHNSPLHF. Here the CDR3 DNA reads TGCGCCAGCGGGGTACGGGACAGTCATAATTCACCCCTCCACTTT.

This clone was observed a single time. The chain joins TRBV27 to TRBJ1-4; maybe TRBD1 (6 bases). V was clipped by 7 bases and J by 8 bases, with 20 bases between them. The CDR3 covers 15 residues. The germline V gene has CDR1 MNHEY and CDR2 SMNVEV (reference sequence). This CDR3 reads CASISLRGAREKLFF. In DNA, the CDR3 is TGTGCCAGCATCTCCCTCCGGGGGGCCAGGGAAAAACTGTTTTTT.

The rearrangement joins TRBV5-1 to TRBJ1-1; D possibly corresponds to TRBD1 (6 bases). CDR1 is SGHRS, CDR2 YFSETQ, per germline. V was cut by 2 bases and J by 5 bases, with 13 bases left in between. CDR3 length: 14 amino acids. The CDR3 DNA reads TGCGCCAGCAGCTTAGTTACAGGGCTGACTGAAGCTTTCTTT. Translating it yields CASSLVTGLTEAFF.

This chain uses TRBV14 with TRBJ2-7; no clear D gene. The V gene's germline CDR1 is SGHDN and CDR2 FVKESK. The CDR3 runs 12 residues. Trimming removed 3 bases from V and 1 base from J, with 4 bases in between. The CDR3 DNA is TGTGCCAGCAGCCACTTATCCTACGAGCAGTACTTC. Translated, it gives CASSHLSYEQYF.

The chain combines TRBV12-5 with TRBJ1-6; TRBD1 matches 7 bases. The CDR3 spans 15 residues. V was pared by 6 bases and J by 3 bases, with 5 bases of the junction left unmatched. Germline assignment: CDR1 LGHNT and CDR2 FRNRAP. CDR3 DNA sequence: TGTGCTAGTGGGACAGGGACAGACTATAATTCACCCCTCCACTTT. Protein sequence: CASGTGTDYNSPLHF.

The chain employs TRBV5-1 and TRBJ2-2; 12 bases agree with TRBD2. The germline gives CDR1 SGHRS, CDR2 YFSETQ. The CDR3 runs 20 residues. With V trimmed by 1 base and J by 0 bases, 10 bases remained unmatched. The CDR3 region has the DNA TGCGCCAGCAGCTTGACTCCAAGACTAGCGGGAGAATCGAACACCGGGGAGCTGTTTTTT. Translation gives CASSLTPRLAGESNTGELFF.

The V and J genes are TRBV2 and TRBJ1-1; 7 positions agree with TRBD1. The V gene end was trimmed by 5 bases and the J gene end by 8 bases; junction bases not matched to a gene: 8. CDR3 length: 13 amino acids. The germline CDR1 and CDR2 sequences are SNHLY and FYNNEI. CDR3 loop: CASSLGGDGEAFF. The CDR3 coding sequence is TGTGCCAGCAGTTTAGGGGGCGACGGCGAAGCTTTCTTT. The variable domain in full, completed from reference TRBV2 and TRBJ1-1, reads EPEVTQTPSHQVTQMGQEVILRCVPISNHLYFYWYRQILGQKVEFLVSFYNNEISEKSEIFDDQFSVERPDGSNFTLKIRSTKLEDSAMYFCASSLGGDGEAFFGQGTRLTVV.

The rearrangement joins TRBV19 to TRBJ1-2, with 8 bases identical to TRBD1. Germline V CDR1 and CDR2: LNHDA, SQIVND (reference sequence). The V and J ends lost 4 bases and 4 bases, in that order; junction bases with no gene match: 5. The CDR3 covers 14 residues. The CDR3 DNA follows: TGTGCCAGTAGTAGGCGGACAGGGACCTATGGCTACACCTTC. It codes for CASSRRTGTYGYTF. Looking up the rest from reference TRBV19 and TRBJ1-2 gives the full variable domain: DGGITQSPKYLFRKEGQNVTLSCEQNLNHDAMYWYRQDPGQGLRLIYYSQIVNDFQKGDIAEGYSVSREKKESFPLTVTSAQKNPTAFYLCASSRRTGTYGYTFGSGTRLTVV.

This chain joins TRBV30 and TRBJ2-3; tentatively, D is TRBD1 (6 bases). The CDR3 runs to 14 residues. Germline V lookup: CDR1 GTSNPN, CDR2 SVGIG (reference sequence). The germline V and J ends were trimmed by 0 bases and 3 bases, with 10 bases remaining between them. DNA of the CDR3: TGTGCCTGGAGTGTTCAGGGGACGACAGATACGCAGTATTTT. Translated, it gives CAWSVQGTTDTQYF.